Sequencing of this T cell receptor beta chain was carried out in a study of vaccination and CD4 T cells after COVID-19. The overall study: Convalescent persons amounted to six males plus four females, two of whom were Hispanic. Median time from second vaccine dose to sampling was roughly 65 days (14 to 241). The post-COVID sampling time was a median about 100 days after diagnosis, ranging from 35 to 161. Findings of the study overall: It was observed that, in convalescent patients, a median about 86% of reactive clones arose only post-vaccination.

V lost 3 bases, J lost 0 bases, and 4 bases lay in between. Germline lookup yields CDR1 DFQATT and CDR2 SNEGSKA (reference sequence). The CDR3 loop spans 12 amino acids. TCRdb re-called the PCR reads through MiXCR, storing one row per CDR3 protein. The sample carries just over 35,000 distinct CDR3 sequences, under 45% recorded once. As for time point: late sampling 161 to 241 days after vaccination in three convalescent patients. This clonotype was seen a handful of times. Its antigen is currently unknown. The V and J genes are TRBV20-1 and TRBJ2-3; D is uncertain. The sequence came from a human donor who had recovered from COVID-19. This material consisted of CD4+ T cells from blood, taken about 7 months after SARS-CoV-2 vaccination. In nucleotides, the CDR3 is TGCAGTGCTAGCGGGAGCACAGATACGCAGTATTTT. Protein sequence: CSASGSTDTQYF.